A selection of T cell receptor beta chains follows, all from one sample in a study of blood T cell repertoires in COVID-19. Only in-frame clones appear in the TCRdb table, and some are missing; sequencing was by immunoSEQ multiplex PCR. The sample lists approximately 89,000 clones, 85% occurring once. The specimen sequenced was peripheral blood. These receptors were collected from an older woman with active or convalescent COVID-19. Each CDR3 is given with its conserved first and last residue. Each record gives: D gene, CDR3 length, V gene, clone size, J gene, CDR3 protein, CDR3 DNA. D genes are given only for firm matches. The size entry is marked missing in some rows and otherwise reads once, few, many or a size class.

.,11,TRBV28,.,TRBJ1-1,CASRKITEAFF,TGTGCCAGCCGTAAAATAACTGAAGCTTTCTTT
TRBD1,15,TRBV27,.,TRBJ2-7,CASSTRTGHNYEQYF,TGTGCCAGCAGTACACGGACAGGGCACAACTACGAGCAGTACTTC
.,13,TRBV12-3/TRBV12-4,.,TRBJ1-4,CASRRGTNEKLFF,TGTGCCAGCAGACGGGGTACTAATGAAAAACTGTTTTTT
.,11,TRBV28,.,TRBJ2-5,CAAGQKETQYF,TGTGCCGCTGGACAGAAAGAGACCCAGTACTTC
.,15,TRBV14,few,TRBJ1-2,CASSQDHRRGYGYTF,TGTGCCAGCAGCCAAGATCACCGCAGGGGTTATGGCTACACCTTC
.,16,TRBV4-1,.,TRBJ2-1,CASSQEPQVPYNEQFF,TGCGCCAGCAGCCAAGAGCCGCAGGTCCCCTACAATGAGCAGTTCTTC
TRBD2,16,TRBV4-1,.,TRBJ2-2,CASSQGTGRGIGELFF,TGCGCCAGCAGCCAAGGGACTGGGCGGGGGATCGGGGAGCTGTTTTTT
TRBD1,14,TRBV9,.,TRBJ2-7,CASSVTGQSYEQYF,TGTGCCAGCAGCGTAACGGGACAGTCCTACGAGCAGTACTTC
TRBD1,14,TRBV19,once,TRBJ1-5,CASSIGDSYQPQHF,TGTGCCAGTAGTATCGGGGACAGCTATCAGCCCCAGCATTTT
.,16,TRBV5-1,.,TRBJ2-3,CASSLSSGRDRDTQYF,TGCGCCAGCAGCTTGTCATCGGGCAGGGATAGAGATACGCAGTATTTT
.,15,TRBV5-1,.,TRBJ1-6,CASSLDRAHNSPLHF,TGCGCCAGCAGCTTGGACAGGGCGCATAATTCACCCCTCCACTTT
.,15,TRBV18,.,TRBJ2-2,CASSPGTIDTGELFF,TGTGCCAGCTCACCCGGGACAATCGACACCGGGGAGCTGTTTTTT
.,15,TRBV5-6,.,TRBJ2-2,CASSLAGVNTGELFF,TGTGCCAGCAGCTTGGCAGGGGTCAACACCGGGGAGCTGTTTTTT
.,16,TRBV19,.,TRBJ2-6,CASSRQELSGANVLTF,TGTGCCAGTAGCCGACAGGAACTCTCTGGGGCCAACGTCCTGACTTTC
TRBD1,16,TRBV28,.,TRBJ2-7,CASSSPGQAFSYEQYF,TGTGCCAGCAGTTCGCCGGGACAGGCTTTCTCCTACGAGCAGTACTTC
.,13,TRBV20-1,.,TRBJ1-3,CSASPPGGNTIYF,TGCAGTGCTAGTCCCCCAGGAGGAAACACCATATATTTT
TRBD2,13,TRBV18,once,TRBJ2-7,CASSPGTGREEYF,TGTGCCAGCTCACCCGGTACAGGTCGGGAGGAGTACTTC
.,16,TRBV2,.,TRBJ2-7,CASSEVAQDYSYEQYF,TGTGCCAGCAGTGAAGTCGCCCAGGACTACTCCTACGAGCAGTACTTC
TRBD1,9,TRBV6-5,once,TRBJ2-1,CATGTEEFF,TGTGCCACTGGGACAGAGGAGTTCTTC
TRBD1,15,TRBV9,.,TRBJ1-2,CASSARTGAGYGYTF,TGTGCCAGCAGCGCCCGGACAGGGGCGGGCTATGGCTACACCTTC
.,17,TRBV7-9,.,TRBJ1-5,CASSKSGGANSNQPQHF,TGTGCCAGCAGCAAGTCGGGGGGGGCTAATAGCAATCAGCCCCAGCATTTT
.,12,TRBV2,.,TRBJ2-7,CASKGDAYEQYF,TGTGCCAGCAAAGGGGATGCCTACGAGCAGTACTTC
.,12,TRBV5-5,.,TRBJ2-3,CASSSETDTQYF,TGTGCCAGCAGCTCGGAGACAGATACGCAGTATTTT
.,12,TRBV28,.,TRBJ1-6,CACRQANSPLHF,TGTGCCTGCCGACAGGCGAATTCACCCCTCCACTTT
.,15,TRBV5-1,.,TRBJ1-2,CASSLYGESNYGYTF,TGCGCCAGCAGCTTGTACGGGGAATCTAACTATGGCTACACCTTC
TRBD1,14,TRBV7-2,.,TRBJ2-1,CASSPRTGWDEQFF,TGTGCCAGCAGCCCCCGGACAGGGTGGGATGAGCAGTTCTTC
.,15,TRBV6-1,.,TRBJ1-6,CASSEATGDRSPLHF,TGTGCCAGCAGTGAAGCGACCGGGGATCGCTCACCCCTCCACTTT
.,15,TRBV4-1,.,TRBJ1-2,CASSQDLGSGYGYTF,TGCGCCAGCAGCCAAGATCTAGGGTCAGGGTATGGCTACACCTTC
.,13,TRBV25-1,.,TRBJ1-1,CASVRGGEREAFF,TGTGCCAGCGTCAGAGGGGGGGAGCGTGAAGCTTTCTTT
.,15,TRBV5-1,.,TRBJ2-7,CASSSHGQRTYEQYF,TGCGCCAGCAGCTCCCACGGACAGAGGACCTACGAGCAGTACTTC
.,11,TRBV20-1,.,TRBJ2-1,CSARVGNEQFF,TGCAGTGCTAGAGTCGGGAATGAGCAGTTCTTC
.,15,TRBV7-2,.,TRBJ2-7,CASCPYPGFLNEQYF,TGTGCCAGCTGCCCCTACCCGGGATTCTTGAACGAGCAGTACTTC
TRBD1,15,TRBV6-5,few,TRBJ1-6,CASSPLQGANSPLHF,TGTGCCAGCAGTCCACTACAGGGGGCAAATTCACCCCTCCACTTT
TRBD1,14,TRBV5-1,.,TRBJ1-6,CASSLTGAGSPLHF,TGCGCCAGCAGCTTGACAGGGGCAGGTTCACCCCTCCACTTT
.,15,TRBV6-5,few,TRBJ1-5,CASSYGAGDNQPQHF,TGTGCCAGCAGTTACGGGGCAGGGGATAATCAGCCCCAGCATTTT
.,13,TRBV18,.,TRBJ1-1,CASSPTENTEAFF,TGTGCCAGCTCACCGACTGAGAACACTGAAGCTTTCTTT
.,14,TRBV3-1/TRBV3-2,.,TRBJ1-2,CASSLNLDNYGYTF,TGTGCCAGCAGCCTGAACCTAGATAACTATGGCTACACCTTC
TRBD1,14,TRBV6-5,.,TRBJ1-1,CASSHRGLNTEAFF,TGTGCCAGCAGTCACAGGGGCTTGAACACTGAAGCTTTCTTT
TRBD1,18,TRBV7-8,.,TRBJ2-1,CASSPDRGRWNFANEQFF,TGTGCCAGCAGTCCAGACAGGGGGCGTTGGAACTTCGCGAATGAGCAGTTCTTC
.,12,TRBV18,.,TRBJ2-7,CASSPQQGEQYF,TGTGCCAGCTCACCACAACAGGGCGAGCAGTACTTC
TRBD2,16,TRBV7-8,.,TRBJ2-3,CASSLGSSGILDTQYF,TGTGCCAGCAGCTTGGGATCTAGCGGGATCTTAGATACGCAGTATTTT
TRBD2,16,TRBV7-2,.,TRBJ2-5,CASSVGLAEGPETQYF,TGTGCCAGCAGCGTCGGACTAGCGGAGGGGCCAGAGACCCAGTACTTC
.,12,TRBV10-2,.,TRBJ1-1,CASRNGNTEAFF,TGCGCCAGCAGGAATGGCAACACTGAAGCTTTCTTT
TRBD1,14,TRBV18,.,TRBJ2-3,CASSPGQPTDTQYF,TGTGCCAGCTCACCGGGACAGCCCACAGATACGCAGTATTTT
.,16,TRBV7-9,.,TRBJ1-1,CASSSYRTQLNTEAFF,TGTGCCAGCAGCTCCTATAGGACACAACTGAACACTGAAGCTTTCTTT
TRBD2,16,TRBV11-3,.,TRBJ2-5,CASSLGLAGGAETQYF,TGTGCCAGCAGCTTGGGACTAGCGGGGGGCGCGGAGACCCAGTACTTC
TRBD2,15,TRBV7-2,.,TRBJ2-7,CASSLGASGGTEQYF,TGTGCCAGCAGCTTAGGGGCTAGCGGGGGGACCGAGCAGTACTTC
.,13,TRBV25-1,.,TRBJ1-1,CASSVPGNTEAFF,TGTGCCAGCAGTGTTCCGGGAAACACTGAAGCTTTCTTT
.,14,TRBV15,.,TRBJ2-5,CATSRDAEQETQYF,TGTGCCACCAGCAGAGATGCGGAACAAGAGACCCAGTACTTC
.,15,TRBV24-1,few,TRBJ1-1,CATSDSRVGNTEAFF,TGTGCCACCAGTGACAGCAGGGTAGGGAACACTGAAGCTTTCTTT